Described below is a single T cell receptor beta chain sequence and its context. Per the original data handling: From reference gene primer amplification, estimates of nucleated cell counts were derived. Method: immunoSEQ multiplex PCR; TCRdb's copy keeps in-frame clones and lacks some. The DNA was the basis for D and trimming; V, J and clone size are from that table. Among about 95,000 clones listed, around 80% were seen once. These data belong to a study of blood T cell repertoires in COVID-19. The TCR originated in a human donor in a cohort sampled during active COVID-19. Sequencing input: peripheral blood.

In DNA form, the CDR3 reads TGTGCCAGCAGCGTAACAGGAGCGAACACTGAAGCTTTCTTT. Its protein is CASSVTGANTEAFF. The J gene is TRBJ1-1, the V gene TRBV9; possibly TRBD1 for D (5 bases). V was pared by 1 base and J by 1 base, with 8 bases between. Per the germline V gene, CDR1 is SGDLS and CDR2 is YYNGEE. CDR3 length equals 14 residues. The full variable domain, its missing parts supplied by reference TRBV9 and TRBJ1-1, is DSGVTQTPKHLITATGQRVTLRCSPRSGDLSVYWYQQSLDQGLQFLIQYYNGEERAKGNILERFSAQQFPDLHSELNLSSLELGDSALYFCASSVTGANTEAFFGQGTRLTVV.